This T cell receptor beta chain was captured by sequencing in a study of blood T cell repertoires in COVID-19. Study context: Donors in the United States, Italy and Spain gave samples during acute or convalescent COVID-19. PBMCs, B-cell-depleted T cells, or T cells provided the cDNA or gDNA that made up the material.

Trimming took off 2 bases at V and 8 bases at J, with 15 bases between the two ends. CDR3 length: 14 residues. The germline gives CDR1 SGHNT, CDR2 YYREEE (reference sequence). Original analysis: Amplified reference gene primers provided the basis for estimating nucleated cell counts. The assay was immunoSEQ multiplex PCR, and TCRdb's table has in-frame clones only and misses some. V and J calls and clone size follow that table, whereas D and trimming were derived from the DNA. The data contain about 180,000 clones, approximately 85% of them seen just once; the ten biggest clones take up under 3.5%. The clonotype was recovered from a man in his 60s with acute or convalescent COVID-19. Specimen: peripheral blood. The chain carries TRBV5-4 and TRBJ2-3; D might be TRBD1 (7 bases). The CDR3 spells CASSLNRGGGTQYF. CDR3 bases: TGTGCCAGCAGCTTAAACAGGGGAGGTGGTACGCAGTATTTT.